The rows below give T cell receptor beta chains drawn from one sample of a study of breast tumors, draining lymph nodes, adjacent tissues. TCRdb re-called the multiplex PCR reads through MiXCR, storing one row per CDR3 protein. The profile shows tens of thousands of distinct CDR3 sequences, about 21% of them singletons. Material: axillary lymph node tissue. The receptors come from a female donor with breast cancer. Some clones in this sample may be carry-over from other donors' samples. Each CDR3 is given with its conserved first and last residue. A D gene is named only where the DNA matches it firmly. For some rows the clone size is stated as once, few or many, or as a class when expanded; others skip it.

j_call,cdr3_length,d_call,v_call,clone_size,cdr3_aa,cdr3_nt
TRBJ1-5,15,NA,TRBV30,few,CAWSASPGINQPQHF,TGTGCCTGGAGTGCAAGCCCAGGGATTAATCAGCCCCAGCATTTT
TRBJ1-5,15,NA,TRBV6-5,many,CASSQRGRNNQPQHF,TGTGCCAGCAGCCAACGAGGGCGGAACAATCAGCCCCAGCATTTT
TRBJ2-2,14,NA,TRBV18,NA,CASSPRERTGELFF,TGTGCCAGCTCACCACGGGAGAGGACCGGGGAGCTGTTTTTT
TRBJ2-1,16,NA,TRBV4-3,many,CASSQEIGIGDNEQFF,TGCGCCAGCAGCCAAGAGATAGGCATAGGGGACAATGAGCAGTTCTTC
TRBJ2-1,20,TRBD2,TRBV6-1,NA,CASRVQVAGGLKHSYNEQFF,TGTGCCAGCAGGGTCCAGGTAGCGGGAGGTCTTAAACACTCCTACAATGAGCAGTTCTTC
TRBJ2-2,16,NA,TRBV15,many,CATSRTRGVGTGELFF,TGTGCCACCAGCAGAACGAGGGGGGTTGGTACCGGGGAGCTGTTTTTT
TRBJ2-3,20,TRBD2,TRBV5-4,NA,CASSLTDSPLAGDYTDTQYF,TGTGCCAGCAGCCTGACCGACAGCCCTTTAGCGGGAGACTACACAGATACGCAGTATTTT
TRBJ2-1,15,TRBD2,TRBV20-1,many,CSATLAGGPNNEQFF,TGCAGTGCTACGCTAGCGGGAGGGCCCAACAATGAGCAGTTCTTC
TRBJ2-7,13,NA,TRBV3-1,many,CASSQGAGSEQYF,TGTGCCAGCAGCCAAGGCGCCGGGTCCGAGCAGTACTTC
TRBJ2-7,12,NA,TRBV6-2/TRBV6-3,NA,CASVSRGEEQHF,TGTGCCAGCGTGTCCAGGGGTGAAGAGCAGCACTTC
TRBJ1-3,14,NA,TRBV12-5,many,CASGLGQRGNTIYF,TGTGCTAGTGGTTTAGGACAGCGTGGAAACACCATATATTTT
TRBJ1-5,14,NA,TRBV6-5,many,CATRFRTQDQPQHF,TGTGCCACCCGCTTCCGGACACAAGATCAGCCCCAGCATTTT
TRBJ2-2,15,TRBD2,TRBV5-1,many,CASSFSSGATGELFF,TGCGCCAGCAGCTTTTCTAGCGGGGCCACCGGGGAGCTGTTTTTT
TRBJ1-5,14,TRBD1,TRBV5-1,NA,CASSTGQNSEPQHF,TGCGCCAGCAGCACGGGACAGAATTCCGAGCCCCAGCATTTT
TRBJ2-5,13,NA,TRBV5-5,many,CASSLTGAETQYF,TGTGCCAGCAGCTTAACGGGGGCGGAGACCCAGTACTTC
TRBJ2-5,14,NA,TRBV20-1,many,CSAPRGRGSETQYF,TGCAGTGCCCCTAGGGGCAGGGGTTCAGAGACCCAGTACTTC
TRBJ1-5,13,NA,TRBV5-1,many,CASSLDSYQPQHF,TGCGCCAGCAGCTTGGACAGTTATCAGCCCCAGCATTTT
TRBJ1-2,14,TRBD1,TRBV6-6,many,CASSRDRGFDGYTF,TGTGCCAGCAGCCGGGACAGGGGATTTGATGGCTACACCTTC
TRBJ1-2,12,NA,TRBV6-1,many,CASSGSGYGYTF,TGTGCCAGCAGTGGGTCGGGCTATGGCTACACCTTC
TRBJ2-5,13,TRBD2,TRBV12-5,many,CASGSSGLETQYF,TGTGCTAGTGGCTCTAGCGGACTGGAGACCCAGTACTTC
TRBJ2-3,14,NA,TRBV5-4,many,CASSLPSVTDTQYF,TGTGCCAGCAGCTTGCCTAGCGTCACAGATACGCAGTATTTT
TRBJ2-1,13,TRBD1,TRBV12-3/TRBV12-4,many,CASRWTGNNEQFF,TGTGCCAGCAGATGGACAGGGAACAATGAGCAGTTCTTC
TRBJ2-1,15,NA,TRBV7-6,many,CASSSGSGSRYEQFF,TGTGCCAGCAGCTCAGGGTCCGGGAGTAGGTATGAGCAGTTCTTC
TRBJ2-2,15,TRBD2,TRBV6-6,many,CASQSGTSLTGELFF,TGTGCCAGTCAGTCGGGGACTAGCCTCACCGGGGAGCTGTTTTTT
TRBJ2-7,15,NA,TRBV6-1,many,CASSPLESVLYEQYF,TGTGCCAGCAGTCCCCTAGAAAGCGTTCTCTACGAGCAGTACTTC
TRBJ1-2,12,NA,TRBV29-1,many,CSAGGRTYGYTF,TGCAGCGCTGGGGGACGTACCTATGGCTACACCTTC
TRBJ1-4,15,TRBD1,TRBV28,NA,CASSPYRGANEKLFF,TGTGCCAGCAGTCCCTACAGGGGAGCTAATGAAAAACTGTTTTTT
TRBJ1-3,11,NA,TRBV6-1,NA,CASSYENTMYF,TGTGCCAGCAGTTACGAAAACACCATGTACTTT
TRBJ2-4,16,TRBD2,TRBV19,once,CASSIVGRGAKNIQYF,TGTGCCAGTAGTATAGTCGGGAGGGGGGCCAAAAACATTCAGTACTTC
TRBJ1-3,16,NA,TRBV7-9,many,CASSRSMTASGNTIYF,TGTGCCAGCAGCCGCTCTATGACGGCCTCTGGAAACACCATATATTTT
TRBJ2-7,15,NA,TRBV4-1,many,CASSQITLLSYEQYF,TGCGCCAGCAGCCAAATTACCCTCTTATCCTACGAGCAGTACTTC
TRBJ2-1,14,NA,TRBV11-1,NA,CASSPSSLANEQFF,TGTGCCAGCAGCCCCTCCTCCCTAGCGAATGAGCAGTTCTTC
TRBJ2-5,14,NA,TRBV25-1,many,CASRDITAGETQYF,TGTGCCAGCAGGGACATCACAGCGGGAGAGACCCAGTACTTC
TRBJ1-2,16,TRBD1,TRBV27,NA,CASQRPRDRVSYGYTF,TGTGCCAGCCAGCGCCCTCGGGACAGGGTTAGCTATGGCTACACCTTC
TRBJ2-1,12,NA,TRBV24-1,many,CATRAESNEQFF,TGTGCCACCAGGGCGGAATCTAATGAGCAGTTCTTC
TRBJ2-4,15,NA,TRBV4-2,many,CASSQVGGTKNIQYF,TGTGCCAGCAGCCAAGTGGGGGGCACTAAAAACATTCAGTACTTC
TRBJ1-2,13,NA,TRBV7-3,many,CASSLPRNYGYTF,TGTGCCAGCAGCTTACCGAGAAACTATGGCTACACCTTC
TRBJ2-7,14,NA,TRBV7-8,many,CASSLETGPYEQYF,TGTGCCAGCAGTCTAGAGACGGGTCCCTACGAGCAGTACTTC
TRBJ2-5,16,TRBD2,TRBV9,many,CASSPGLGEYVETQYF,TGTGCCAGCAGCCCGGGACTAGGGGAATATGTTGAGACCCAGTACTTC
TRBJ2-5,18,TRBD2,TRBV27,few,CASSLFSPSSGRAVTQYF,TGTGCCAGCAGTTTATTCTCGCCCTCTAGCGGGAGGGCCGTGACCCAGTACTTC
TRBJ1-5,12,NA,TRBV20-1,many,CSASRGGAPQHF,TGCAGTGCTAGTCGGGGGGGTGCACCCCAGCATTTT